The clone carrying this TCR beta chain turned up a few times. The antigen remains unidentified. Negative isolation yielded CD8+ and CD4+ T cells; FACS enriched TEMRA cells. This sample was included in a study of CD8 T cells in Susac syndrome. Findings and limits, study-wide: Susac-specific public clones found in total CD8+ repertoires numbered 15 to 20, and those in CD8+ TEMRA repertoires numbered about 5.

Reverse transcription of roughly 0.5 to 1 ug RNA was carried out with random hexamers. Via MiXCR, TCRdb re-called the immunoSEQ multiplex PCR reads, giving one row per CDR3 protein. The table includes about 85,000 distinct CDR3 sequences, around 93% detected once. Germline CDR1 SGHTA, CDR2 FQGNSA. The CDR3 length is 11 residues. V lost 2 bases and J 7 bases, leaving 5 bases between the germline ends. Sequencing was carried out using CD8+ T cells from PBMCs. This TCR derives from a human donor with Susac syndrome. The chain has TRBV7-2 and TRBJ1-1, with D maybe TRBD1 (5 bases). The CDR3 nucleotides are TGTGCCAGCAGCTTACAGGGTGAAGCTTTCTTT. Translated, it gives CASSLQGEAFF. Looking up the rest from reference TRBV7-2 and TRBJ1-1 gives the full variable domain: GAGVSQSPSNKVTEKGKDVELRCDPISGHTALYWYRQSLGQGLEFLIYFQGNSAPDKSGLPSDRFSAERTGGSVSTLTIQRTQQEDSAVYLCASSLQGEAFFGQGTRLTVV.